Listed below are T cell receptor beta chains from one sample, sequenced in a study of identical twins. TCRdb called the 5' RACE reads again in MiXCR, with one record for every CDR3 protein. The sample includes 210,000 or so distinct CDR3 sequences, approximately 15% of them seen just once. The same sample was also used in a study of T cells expressing NK-cell markers.

The sample consisted of CD8+ T cells sorted from blood. The receptors were gathered from a woman under 30 in good health. Both conserved end residues are part of each CDR3. The order of the fields is D gene, V gene, J gene, clone size, CDR3 protein, CDR3 DNA. The D gene is left open where the match is weak. Expanded clones get a size class; other rows say once, few or many, or leave the size out.

d_gene: TRBD2; v_gene: TRBV11-2; j_gene: TRBJ2-5; abundance: -; CDR3aa: CASSGGVDSLADGETQYF; CDR3nt: TGTGCCAGCAGCGGGGGGGTAGACTCCCTAGCCGACGGGGAGACCCAGTACTTC
d_gene: TRBD1; v_gene: TRBV4-1; j_gene: TRBJ2-7; abundance: -; CDR3aa: CASSRGTAYEQYF; CDR3nt: TGCGCCAGCAGCAGAGGGACAGCCTACGAGCAGTACTTC
d_gene: -; v_gene: TRBV24-1; j_gene: TRBJ2-1; abundance: -; CDR3aa: CATSDLSEQFF; CDR3nt: TGTGCCACCAGTGATTTAAGTGAGCAGTTCTTC
d_gene: TRBD2; v_gene: TRBV7-6; j_gene: TRBJ2-7; abundance: few; CDR3aa: CASSSQREGDEQYF; CDR3nt: TGTGCCAGCAGCTCGCAGCGGGAGGGCGACGAGCAGTACTTC
d_gene: -; v_gene: TRBV7-6; j_gene: TRBJ2-1; abundance: many; CDR3aa: CASSGGKTGEGGPRNYNEQFF; CDR3nt: TGTGCCAGCAGCGGGGGGAAGACGGGAGAGGGGGGTCCGAGGAACTACAATGAGCAGTTCTTC
d_gene: TRBD2; v_gene: TRBV12-3/TRBV12-4; j_gene: TRBJ2-3; abundance: -; CDR3aa: CASCLAGPGVDTQYF; CDR3nt: TGTGCCAGCTGCCTAGCGGGCCCCGGTGTAGATACGCAGTATTTT
d_gene: -; v_gene: TRBV3-1; j_gene: TRBJ1-2; abundance: -; CDR3aa: CASSNATGWGLYGYTF; CDR3nt: TGTGCCAGCAGCAACGCGACAGGCTGGGGACTCTATGGCTACACCTTC
d_gene: -; v_gene: TRBV13; j_gene: TRBJ2-1; abundance: few; CDR3aa: CASSQGRADEQFF; CDR3nt: TGTGCCAGCAGCCAAGGCAGGGCCGATGAGCAGTTCTTC
d_gene: TRBD2; v_gene: TRBV28; j_gene: TRBJ2-1; abundance: -; CDR3aa: CASSSLAGWNEQFF; CDR3nt: TGTGCCAGCAGTTCACTAGCGGGCTGGAATGAGCAGTTCTTC
d_gene: -; v_gene: TRBV12-3/TRBV12-4; j_gene: TRBJ1-3; abundance: few; CDR3aa: CASMGGNTIYF; CDR3nt: TGTGCCAGCATGGGTGGGAACACCATATATTTT
d_gene: -; v_gene: TRBV7-9; j_gene: TRBJ2-7; abundance: -; CDR3aa: CASSFPGWYEQYF; CDR3nt: TGTGCCAGCAGCTTTCCCGGTTGGTACGAGCAGTACTTC
d_gene: -; v_gene: TRBV29-1; j_gene: TRBJ2-3; abundance: -; CDR3aa: CSALKALTDTQYF; CDR3nt: TGCAGCGCCCTTAAGGCCCTCACAGATACGCAGTATTTT
d_gene: -; v_gene: TRBV19; j_gene: TRBJ1-5; abundance: few; CDR3aa: CASSETKNQPQHF; CDR3nt: TGTGCCAGTAGTGAAACAAAGAATCAGCCCCAGCATTTT
d_gene: -; v_gene: TRBV7-9; j_gene: TRBJ1-3; abundance: -; CDR3aa: CASSSPGLGRNTIYF; CDR3nt: TGTGCCAGCAGCTCCCCCGGCCTAGGCCGAAACACCATATATTTT
d_gene: TRBD1; v_gene: TRBV4-3; j_gene: TRBJ2-7; abundance: -; CDR3aa: CASSQEPGQPYEQYF; CDR3nt: TGCGCCAGCAGCCAAGAACCGGGACAGCCCTACGAGCAGTACTTC
d_gene: -; v_gene: TRBV29-1; j_gene: TRBJ1-2; abundance: -; CDR3aa: CSVDGESYGYTF; CDR3nt: TGCAGCGTTGACGGGGAATCCTATGGCTACACCTTC